The 8 T cell receptor beta chains listed next were all sequenced from one sample in a study of identical twins. TCRdb processed the 5' RACE reads anew with MiXCR; each CDR3 protein has one entry. Of roughly 240,000 distinct CDR3 sequences listed, approximately 7% were seen once; the top ten hold under 4%. These same records also appear under a second study, on yellow fever vaccine responses in identical twins.

The material sequenced was memory (CD45RO+) T cells sorted from blood. The receptors were sampled from a young woman in good health.

This clonotype has just one count. CDR3 residues: CASSDGGGNYEQYF. DNA for the CDR3: TGTGCCAGCAGTGACGGAGGCGGTAACTACGAGCAGTACTTC. The chain carries TRBV2 and TRBJ2-7; D possibly corresponds to TRBD2 (5 bases). V gave up 3 bases and J gave up 3 bases, with 12 bases separating them. CDR1 and CDR2 from the germline V gene are SNHLY and FYNNEI. The length of the CDR3 is 14 residues. The complete variable domain, with remaining parts taken from reference TRBV2 and TRBJ2-7, reads EPEVTQTPSHQVTQMGQEVILRCVPISNHLYFYWYRQILGQKVEFLVSFYNNEISEKSEIFDDQFSVERPDGSNFTLKIRSTKLEDSAMYFCASSDGGGNYEQYFGPGTRLTVT.

This chain uses TRBV4-1 with TRBJ2-1; D possibly matches TRBD1 or TRBD2 (5 bases each). Between the trimmed V and J ends, which lost 2 bases and 5 bases, there was a span of 16 bases. Germline lookup yields CDR1 MGHRA and CDR2 YSYEKL. The CDR3 is made up of 16 amino acids. CDR3 in amino acids: CASSQPGTPSDNEQFF. The CDR3 coding sequence is TGCGCCAGCAGCCAACCGGGGACCCCCAGCGACAATGAGCAGTTCTTC.

This clonotype has ten or more counts. Mismatch with germline at one junction end may stem from a read error. The DNA of the CDR3 is TGTGCCAGCAGCCTTTTTAGCGGGAGGTTGGATTTT. Residues: CASSLFSGRLDF. This rearrangement joins TRBV12-3 or TRBV12-4 to TRBJ2-3; 10 bases map to TRBD2. The CDR3 length is 12 residues.

V and J are TRBV28 and TRBJ2-3, with 10 bases fitting TRBD2. Per the germline V gene, CDR1 is MDHEN and CDR2 is SYDVKM. The CDR3 covers 16 residues. Trimming took 6 bases from V and 5 from J; bases not matched to a gene: 11. CDR3 in DNA: TGTGCCAGCAGAACAGCCAGCGGGAGGGGTGGAGATACGCAGTATTTT. It yields the protein CASRTASGRGGDTQYF.

This clonotype has ten or more counts. This sequence joins TRBV6-1 and TRBJ1-1, with a weak D call TRBD1 (6 bases). The CDR3 consists of 14 residues. Germline loops: CDR1 MNHNS, CDR2 SASEGT. The V and J ends lost 6 bases and 0 bases respectively, with 11 bases between them. CDR3: CASSRTDLNTEAFF. The CDR3 nucleotides are TGTGCCAGCAGCCGGACAGACTTGAACACTGAAGCTTTCTTT.

There are a few counts of this clonotype. The J gene is TRBJ2-1, the V gene TRBV2, with 8 positions matching TRBD2. CDR3 length equals 14 residues. Germline-derived CDR1 and CDR2 are SNHLY and FYNNEI. The V gene end was trimmed by 10 bases and the J gene end by 1 base; junction bases not matched to a gene: 6. The CDR3 region has the DNA TGTGCCACGGGGGGGGAATTGTCCTACAATGAGCAGTTCTTC. This gives the protein CATGGELSYNEQFF.

This clonotype was seen a few times. The gene calls are TRBV6-5 and TRBJ2-5; 8 positions agree with TRBD1. Per germline, CDR1 MNHEY and CDR2 SVGAGI. CDR3 length equals 14 residues. With 4 bases clipped from V and 5 bases from J, the junction kept 6 bases outside the gene matches. The CDR3 nucleotides are TGTGCCAGCAGTTTTACAGGGGGAGGCGAGACCCAGTACTTC. This encodes CASSFTGGGETQYF.

Only a few counts were recorded for this clonotype. This rearrangement joins TRBV4-1 to TRBJ2-1; 9 positions match TRBD2. This CDR3 has 15 residues. Germline CDR1 MGHRA, CDR2 YSYEKL. The J segment lost 8 bases and the V segment lost 0 bases, leaving 5 bases of the junction unmatched. In DNA form, the CDR3 reads TGCGCCAGCAGCCAAGAAACAGCGGGAGGAGATGAGCAGTTCTTC. Translation: CASSQETAGGDEQFF.